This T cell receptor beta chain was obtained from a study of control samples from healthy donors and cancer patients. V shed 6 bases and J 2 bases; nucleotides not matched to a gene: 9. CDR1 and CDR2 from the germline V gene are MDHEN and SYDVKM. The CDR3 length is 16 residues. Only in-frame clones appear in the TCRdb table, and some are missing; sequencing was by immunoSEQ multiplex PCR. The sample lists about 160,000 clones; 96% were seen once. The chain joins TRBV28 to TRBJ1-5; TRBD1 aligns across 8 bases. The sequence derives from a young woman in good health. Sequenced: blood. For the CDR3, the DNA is TGTGCCAGCAGCAGGACAGGGCGTTTGGGCAATCAGCCCCAGCATTTT. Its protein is CASSRTGRLGNQPQHF. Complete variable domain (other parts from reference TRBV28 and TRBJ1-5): DVKVTQSSRYLVKRTGEKVFLECVQDMDHENMFWYRQDPGLGLRLIYFSYDVKMKEKGDIPEGYSVSREKKERFSLILESASTNQTSMYLCASSRTGRLGNQPQHFGDGTRLSIL.